Shown below are 28 T cell receptor beta chains from a single sample sequenced in a study of T cells in Graves' hyperthyroidism and ophthalmopathy. Amplification of TCR beta CDR3 regions was performed using RNA transcripts as template. During a first-round RT-PCR of the TCR CDR3, the HTBI primer set was used. TCRdb re-analysed the multiplex PCR reads in MiXCR, keeping a single row per CDR3 protein. The data hold 300,000 to 400,000 distinct CDR3 sequences, with around a sixth observed a single time. The sample consisted of blood. These receptors were taken from a woman in her fifties or sixties with Graves' hyperthyroidism.

The rearrangement joins TRBV5-1 to TRBJ1-2; TRBD1 matches 9 bases. Germline CDR1 reads SGHRS; CDR2 reads YFSETQ. The CDR3 has 15 amino acids. The ends lost 4 bases at V and 8 bases at J; junction bases unmatched: 12. CDR3 DNA: TGCGCCAGCAGCCACGCCGGGACAGGGAACGGAGGCTACACCTTC. It translates to CASSHAGTGNGGYTF.

This clonotype was detected ten times or more. V usage is TRBV2 and J usage is TRBJ2-5; 7 positions agree with TRBD2. In germline, CDR1 is SNHLY, CDR2 FYNNEI. CDR3 size: 12 residues. V lost 7 bases to trimming and J lost 5 bases; unmatched junction nucleotides: 4. The DNA of the CDR3 is TGTGCCAGCATGCAGGGAGGGGAGACCCAGTACTTC. Amino acid sequence: CASMQGGETQYF.

The chain recombines TRBV3-1 with TRBJ2-7, with 7 positions matching TRBD2. The CDR3 is 14 residues long. Germline CDR1 reads LGHDT; CDR2 reads YNNKEL (reference sequence). J gave up 2 bases and V 4 bases, and 5 bases lay outside the gene matches. DNA of the CDR3: TGTGCCAGCAGCCGGAGCGGGACCCCCTACGAGCAGTACTTC. Protein product: CASSRSGTPYEQYF.

This clonotype was recorded many times. The V gene is TRBV20-1, the J gene TRBJ2-3; D may be TRBD1 (5 bases). This CDR3 comprises 14 residues. V shed 3 bases and J shed 6 bases, with 16 bases lying between them. Germline CDR1 and CDR2: DFQATT and SNEGSKA (reference sequence). The CDR3 nucleotides are TGCAGTGCTAGTCCCAGGGATGATTGGGATACGCAGTATTTT. This encodes CSASPRDDWDTQYF.

This chain's CDR3 is CASSPLGGTGELFF. The DNA for the CDR3 is TGTGCCAGCAGCCCCCTGGGAGGGACCGGGGAGCTGTTTTTT. J is TRBJ2-2 and V is TRBV7-3; TRBD2 aligns across 7 bases. The CDR3 runs to 14 residues. Losses at the gene ends were 5 bases for V and 5 bases for J; bases not matched to a gene: 5. Germline V gene data show CDR1 as SGHTA and CDR2 as FQGTGA.

This clonotype showed up many times. The chain has TRBV5-1 and TRBJ2-5; 9 bases are a match to TRBD1. The germline CDR1 and CDR2 sequences are SGHRS and YFSETQ. The CDR3 totals 15 residues. With V trimmed by 0 bases and J by 4 bases, 4 bases remained unmatched. The CDR3 sequence is CASSLARQGGETQYF. The CDR3 nucleotides are TGCGCCAGCAGCTTGGCTAGACAGGGGGGAGAGACCCAGTACTTC.

This clonotype appeared a few times. The chain joins TRBV30 to TRBJ2-2; possibly TRBD1 for D (5 bases). The CDR3 contains 15 residues. V lost 1 base and J lost 6, with 15 bases in between. Germline lookup yields CDR1 GTSNPN and CDR2 SVGIG (reference sequence). CDR3: CAWSEWQGIPGELFF. The DNA for the CDR3 is TGTGCCTGGAGTGAGTGGCAGGGAATTCCCGGGGAGCTGTTTTTT.

This clonotype was detected only once. This clone may be a read error of a much larger clone one base away. The chain joins TRBV3-1 to TRBJ2-5; 10 bases match TRBD2. The assigned J gene may be wrong: the sequence end matches TRBJ2-1 better. The CDR3 spans 15 residues. Germline V gene data show CDR1 as LGHDT and CDR2 as YNNKEL (reference sequence). For the CDR3, the DNA is TGTGCCAGCAGCCAAGTGGAGCGGGGGGGAGAGACCCAGTTCTTC. Translating gives CASSQVERGGETQFF.

This clonotype was recorded many times. The genes are TRBV6-1 and TRBJ2-3, with 11 bases matching TRBD2. CDR3 length: 15 residues. J lost 4 bases, V lost 4 bases, and 4 bases had no gene match. Per germline, CDR1 MNHNS and CDR2 SASEGT. The CDR3 spells CASSGLAGLADTQYF. The DNA for the CDR3 is TGTGCCAGCAGTGGACTAGCGGGGTTGGCAGATACGCAGTATTTT.

This clonotype has at least ten counts. At one end, the junction sequence differs from germline, possibly due to a read error. V and J are TRBV7-8 and TRBJ2-1; maybe TRBD2 (6 bases). From germline, CDR1 is SGHVS and CDR2 FQNEAQ. The CDR3 is 14 residues long. CDR3 sequence: CASSLEGSYNEQFF. CDR3 DNA: TGCGCCAGCAGCTTGGAGGGCAGCTACAATGAGCAGTTCTTC.

This clonotype was detected ten times or more. In DNA form, the CDR3 reads TGTGCCAGCAGCGACGTATCAGCGGGGGCTTTCTTT. Protein sequence: CASSDVSAGAFF. This chain joins TRBV3-1 and TRBJ1-1, with unresolved D. V was pared by 5 bases and J by 11 bases, with 15 bases between. CDR3 length: 12 amino acids. The germline V gene has CDR1 LGHDT and CDR2 YNNKEL (reference sequence).

This clonotype has only a few counts. The CDR3 ends on some other residue instead of the conserved phenylalanine or tryptophan, so this is likely a read error. Written as DNA, the CDR3 is TGTGCCAGTAGTATAGATTCGGGAACAACTGAAGCTTTCTCT. Translating it yields CASSIDSGTTEAFS. V usage is TRBV19 and J usage is TRBJ1-1; unclear D gene. V gave up 0 bases and J gave up 5 bases, with 10 bases separating them. CDR1 is LNHDA, CDR2 SQIVND, per germline (reference sequence). This CDR3 is 14 amino acids long.

This clonotype was seen ten or more times. The chain is built from TRBV20-1 and TRBJ1-2; 9 positions agree with TRBD1. With V trimmed by 0 bases and J by 5 bases, 10 bases remained unmatched. The CDR3 length is 16 residues. Germline CDR1 DFQATT, CDR2 SNEGSKA (reference sequence). The CDR3: CSARDRGQGIMYGYTF. CDR3 in DNA: TGCAGTGCTAGAGATCGGGGACAGGGAATTATGTATGGCTACACCTTC.

This clonotype was picked up a small number of times. The chain employs TRBV7-2 and TRBJ1-1; maybe TRBD1 (6 bases). Trimming removed 1 base at V and 11 bases at J, with 20 bases between. Germline CDR1 and CDR2: SGHTA and FQGNSA. The CDR3 is 15 amino acids. The CDR3 reads CASSLDRERLFGAFF. As DNA, the CDR3 is TGTGCCAGCAGCTTAGACAGGGAAAGATTATTCGGGGCTTTCTTT.

This clonotype was observed a few times. The rearrangement joins TRBV29-1 to TRBJ2-3, with 13 nucleotides matching TRBD2. Germline values: CDR1 SQVTM, CDR2 ANQGSEA. V shed 6 bases, J shed 4 bases, and the junction held 4 bases outside the gene matches. The CDR3 runs 14 residues. DNA of the CDR3: TGCAGCGTAGCCGGGACTAGCGGGGCAGATACGCAGTATTTT. This translates into CSVAGTSGADTQYF.

Note on this clonotype: A read error is likely, as this CDR3 ends without the conserved phenylalanine or tryptophan. This sequence joins TRBV10-1 and TRBJ2-5; 8 bases agree with TRBD1. The CDR3 sequence is 15 residues long. J gave up 6 bases and V 3 bases, and 9 bases lay outside the gene matches. Germline assignment: CDR1 WNHNN and CDR2 SYGVQD (reference sequence). The CDR3 nucleotides are TGCGCCAGCAGTGAAGGTCAGGGGGCAAAGAAGACCCAGTACCTC. Amino acids: CASSEGQGAKKTQYL.

This clonotype was seen ten or more times. The chain carries TRBV7-2 and TRBJ1-5, with no clear D. This CDR3 has 12 residues. Between the trimmed V and J ends, which lost 4 bases and 6 bases, there was a span of 7 bases. Germline CDR1 reads SGHTA; CDR2 reads FQGNSA. The DNA for the CDR3 is TGTGCCAGCAGCTCCGTAGGTCAGCCCCAGCATTTT. This codes for CASSSVGQPQHF. Full variable domain (remainder filled in from reference TRBV7-2 and TRBJ1-5): GAGVSQSPSNKVTEKGKDVELRCDPISGHTALYWYRQSLGQGLEFLIYFQGNSAPDKSGLPSDRFSAERTGGSVSTLTIQRTQQEDSAVYLCASSSVGQPQHFGDGTRLSIL.

This clonotype has at least ten counts. The chain links TRBV7-9 to TRBJ2-7; D is unresolved. The V end was cut by 1 base, the J end by 2 bases, with 9 bases between. This CDR3 has 14 residues. Per the germline V gene, CDR1 is SEHNR and CDR2 is FQNEAQ (reference sequence). The CDR3 nucleotides are TGTGCCAGCAGCTTAGGCACAATACCCTACGAGCAGTACTTC. Its translation is CASSLGTIPYEQYF. The variable domain in full, with the rest retrieved from reference TRBV7-9 and TRBJ2-7, is DTGVSQNPRHKITKRGQNVTFRCDPISEHNRLYWYRQTLGQGPEFLTYFQNEAQLEKSRLLSDRFSAERPKGSFSTLEIQRTEQGDSAMYLCASSLGTIPYEQYFGPGTRLTVT.

This clonotype has at least ten counts. The chain employs TRBV12-3 or TRBV12-4 and TRBJ2-3, with D unclear. V lost 7 bases to trimming and J lost 4 bases, with 9 bases between them. CDR3 size: 12 residues. The CDR3 sequence is CASTLGSDTQYF. CDR3 nucleotide sequence: TGTGCCAGCACCCTTGGGTCAGATACGCAGTATTTT.

In this sample, this clonotype turned up a few times. This sequence joins TRBV2 and TRBJ2-1; 7 nucleotides line up with TRBD2. From germline, CDR1 is SNHLY and CDR2 FYNNEI. This CDR3 has 14 residues. V was clipped by 7 bases and J by 2 bases; unmatched bases: 5. The CDR3 loop reads CASTSGTTYNEQFF. The CDR3 coding sequence is TGTGCCAGCACCTCCGGGACTACCTACAATGAGCAGTTCTTC.

This clonotype was counted at least ten times. This chain joins TRBV11-2 and TRBJ2-5, with TRBD2 as a possible D gene (5 bases). The germline V and J ends were trimmed by 4 bases and 1 base, with 7 bases remaining between them. The CDR3 has 13 amino acids. The germline CDR1 and CDR2 sequences are SGHAT and FQNNGV. Here the CDR3 DNA reads TGTGCCAGCAGCTCCCGGGGCCAAGAGACCCAGTACTTC. Its protein is CASSSRGQETQYF.

This clonotype was detected only a few times. The gene calls are TRBV7-3 and TRBJ2-1; D is perhaps TRBD1 or TRBD2 (5 bases each). V lost 2 bases and J lost 4, with 15 bases in between. The CDR3 extends over 16 amino acids. CDR1 and CDR2 from the germline V gene are SGHTA and FQGTGA. The CDR3, as DNA: TGTGCCAGCAGCTTATTGGGGGTGCAAACGTACAATGAGCAGTTCTTC. This gives the protein CASSLLGVQTYNEQFF.

This clonotype has a handful of counts. The CDR3 here is CATSLGGGDGYTF. The CDR3 DNA reads as TGTGCCACCAGTCTTGGAGGGGGCGATGGCTACACCTTC. V gene TRBV24-1 combines with J gene TRBJ1-2; TRBD1 matches at 7 bases. CDR3 length equals 13 residues. The V gene end was trimmed by 6 bases and the J gene end by 6 bases; junction bases not matched to a gene: 6. In germline, CDR1 is KGHDR, CDR2 SFDVKD.

In this sample, this clonotype turned up a few times. The genes are TRBV15 and TRBJ2-2; the D is unclear. CDR1 and CDR2 from the germline V gene are LNHNV and YYDKDF (reference sequence). This CDR3 has 14 residues. Trimming cost V 4 bases and J 6 bases, with 12 bases left between them. The CDR3 region is CATSNLSPPGELFF. The CDR3 DNA follows: TGTGCCACCAGCAACCTATCTCCCCCCGGGGAGCTGTTTTTT.

Turning to this clonotype: This sequence may be a read error, since a much larger clone differs from it by one base. The genes are TRBV20-1 and TRBJ2-5, with a tentative D call TRBD1 (5 bases). The CDR3 is made up of 14 amino acids. CDR1 DFQATT and CDR2 SNEGSKA come from the germline V gene (reference sequence). Trimming stripped 1 base from V and 5 bases from J, with 14 bases between. CDR3 bases: TGCAGTGCTAGAGGTGGGGCAGGACGGGAGACCCAGTACTTC. Protein product: CSARGGAGRETQYF.

This clonotype was seen at least ten times. CDR3 sequence (DNA): TGTGCCAGCAGACCCGACAGGGGCACAGATACGCAGTATTTT. Protein sequence: CASRPDRGTDTQYF. This chain connects TRBV12-3 or TRBV12-4 to TRBJ2-3; 7 nucleotides line up with TRBD1. The J segment lost 1 base and the V segment lost 6 bases, leaving 4 bases of the junction unmatched. The CDR3 extends over 14 amino acids.

This clonotype has more than one count but fewer than ten. The V call is TRBV11-1, the J call TRBJ2-3; 13 bases line up with TRBD2. V shed 4 bases and J 4 bases; nucleotides not matched to a gene: 5. This CDR3 comprises 16 residues. The V gene's germline CDR1 is SGHAT and CDR2 FQDESV (reference sequence). The CDR3 coding sequence is TGTGCCAGCAGCTACCGACTAGCGGGAGGCCCAGATACGCAGTATTTT. Its translation is CASSYRLAGGPDTQYF.

This clonotype was detected ten times or more. The chain employs TRBV5-1 and TRBJ1-1; possible D gene TRBD1, 5 bases. V lost 0 bases and J lost 4, with 13 bases in between. Germline V gives CDR1 SGHRS, CDR2 YFSETQ. This CDR3 is 15 amino acids long. The CDR3 protein is CASSLDPGAITEAFF. CDR3 sequence (DNA): TGCGCCAGCAGCTTGGACCCCGGGGCCATCACTGAAGCTTTCTTT.